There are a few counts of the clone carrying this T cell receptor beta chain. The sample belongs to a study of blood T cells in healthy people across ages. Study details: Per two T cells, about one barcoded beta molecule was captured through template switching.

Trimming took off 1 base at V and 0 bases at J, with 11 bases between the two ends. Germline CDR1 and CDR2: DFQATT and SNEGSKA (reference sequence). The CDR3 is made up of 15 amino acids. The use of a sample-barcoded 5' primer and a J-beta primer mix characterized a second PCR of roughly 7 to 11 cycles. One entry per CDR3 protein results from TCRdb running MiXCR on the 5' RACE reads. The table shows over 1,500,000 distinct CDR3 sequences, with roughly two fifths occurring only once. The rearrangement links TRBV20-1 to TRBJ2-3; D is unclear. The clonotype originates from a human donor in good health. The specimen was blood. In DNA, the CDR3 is TGCAGTGCTAGAGGTCCTGGTGTAAGCACAGATACGCAGTATTTT. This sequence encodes CSARGPGVSTDTQYF.